This TCR beta chain was observed in a study of response to subunit inactivated influenza vaccine. Study-level findings and limits: Few new T cells, the authors suggested, are recruited by each seasonal influenza vaccination.

This clonotype was counted between two and nine times. Its antigen is unidentified. CDR1 and CDR2 (germline): LNHDA, SQIVND (reference sequence). CDR3 length equals 15 residues. V lost 8 bases to trimming and J lost 12 bases; unmatched junction nucleotides: 16. TCRdb re-derived calls from the RT-PCR reads in MiXCR, one entry per CDR3 protein. The sample records fewer than 550,000 distinct CDR3 sequences, around 25% being singletons. The chain joins TRBV19 to TRBJ2-1; the match to TRBD2 covers 10 bases. The receptor was derived from a man aged 45-65 years who received an inactivated influenza vaccine. Sequenced material: CD4+ T cells sorted from PBMCs, taken 4 to 6 days after vaccination. As DNA, the CDR3 is TGTGCCAGTTCGTCCAGGATGTCTAGCGGGAGTTCGCAGTTCTTC. Amino acids: CASSSRMSSGSSQFF.